Each of the 7 T cell receptor beta chains below was sequenced from the same sample in a study of T cells after yellow fever vaccination. TCRdb reprocessed the 5' RACE reads with MiXCR, giving one entry per CDR3 protein. The table shows some 100,000 distinct CDR3 sequences, with about 8.8% occurring only once. The sequenced sample was CD8+ T cells not binding an NS4B(214-222) dextramer, sorted from PBMCs, obtained less than 18 days after the first yellow fever vaccination. The receptors shown here come from a man between 18 and 29 years old who received the YFV17D yellow fever vaccine.

In its sample, this clonotype was seen a few times. The chain uses TRBV12-3 or TRBV12-4 and TRBJ1-1, with 7 bases matching TRBD1. The CDR3 is 14 residues long. Trimming took 3 bases from V and 1 from J; bases not matched to a gene: 2. The DNA of the CDR3 is TGTGCCAGCAGTTTCGACAGGGAGAACACTGAAGCTTTCTTT. This sequence encodes CASSFDRENTEAFF.

This clonotype has a count of ten or more. V gene TRBV18 combines with J gene TRBJ1-2, with TRBD1 as a possible D gene (5 bases). V was clipped by 4 bases and J by 3 bases, with 15 bases between them. The CDR3 is 15 amino acids. The germline V gene has CDR1 KGHSH and CDR2 LQKENI. The CDR3 DNA follows: TGTGCCAGCTCACTTTATCCGGGACGGGACTATGGCTACACCTTC. The encoded protein is CASSLYPGRDYGYTF.

This clonotype has only a few counts. The chain links TRBV27 to TRBJ2-1, with TRBD2 as a possible D gene (6 bases). Germline V CDR1 and CDR2: MNHEY, SMNVEV (reference sequence). Trimming cost V 5 bases and J 4 bases, with 18 bases left between them. The CDR3 runs to 16 residues. The CDR3 DNA is TGTGCCAGCAGTGACTCCTCGGCGGGACCTTACAATGAGCAGTTCTTC. Amino acids: CASSDSSAGPYNEQFF.

The chain couples TRBV12-3 or TRBV12-4 to TRBJ2-5, with a weak D call TRBD2 (5 bases). The CDR3 is made up of 14 amino acids. V shed 2 bases and J shed 5 bases, with 12 bases lying between them. CDR3 in amino acids: CASSLLGLLETQYF. The CDR3 nucleotides are TGTGCCAGCAGTTTACTCGGACTTTTGGAGACCCAGTACTTC.

This clonotype was detected many times. The rearrangement uses TRBV20-1 and TRBJ1-1; 7 bases align to TRBD1. This CDR3 has 13 residues. CDR1 is DFQATT and CDR2 is SNEGSKA in the germline V gene (reference sequence). As DNA, the CDR3 is TGCAGAGACCCGGGACAGATAAACACTGAAGCTTTCTTT. It is translated as CRDPGQINTEAFF.

There are a few counts of this clonotype. The V and J genes are TRBV20-1 and TRBJ1-2; TRBD1 aligns across 7 bases. The CDR3 has 12 amino acids. Germline V CDR1 and CDR2: DFQATT, SNEGSKA (reference sequence). After removal of 6 bases from V and 4 bases from J, the junction contained 5 bases not matched to a gene. The DNA for the CDR3 is TGCAGTGCCCCGGGACAGCGCTATGGCTACACCTTC. It specifies CSAPGQRYGYTF.

This sequence joins TRBV7-6 and TRBJ1-6; 7 bases align to TRBD1. The CDR3 extends over 13 amino acids. Germline-derived CDR1 and CDR2 are SGHVS and FNYEAQ. V lost 7 bases and J lost 8; bases outside the gene matches: 5. The CDR3 here is CASTTGLDSPLHF. In DNA, the CDR3 is TGTGCCAGCACGACAGGGTTGGATTCACCCCTCCACTTT.